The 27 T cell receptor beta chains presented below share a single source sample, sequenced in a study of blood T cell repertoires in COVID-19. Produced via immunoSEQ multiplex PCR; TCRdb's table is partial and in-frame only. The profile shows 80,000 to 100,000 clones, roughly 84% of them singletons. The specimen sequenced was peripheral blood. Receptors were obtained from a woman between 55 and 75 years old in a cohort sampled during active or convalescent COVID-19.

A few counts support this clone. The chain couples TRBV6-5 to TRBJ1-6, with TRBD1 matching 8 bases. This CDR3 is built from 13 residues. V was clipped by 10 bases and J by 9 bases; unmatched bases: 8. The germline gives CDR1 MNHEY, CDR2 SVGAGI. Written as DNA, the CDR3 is TGTGCCACCATGAGGACAGGGTTTTCACCCCTCCACTTT. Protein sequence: CATMRTGFSPLHF.

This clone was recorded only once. The CDR3 protein is CASSLVVAGKGYTF. The CDR3 DNA sequence: TGCGCCAGCAGCTTGGTTGTGGCAGGGAAAGGCTACACCTTC. This rearrangement joins TRBV5-1 to TRBJ1-2, with D maybe TRBD1 (5 bases). CDR3 size: 14 residues. Trimming took off 0 bases at V and 8 bases at J, with 14 bases between the two ends. Germline V lookup: CDR1 SGHRS, CDR2 YFSETQ.

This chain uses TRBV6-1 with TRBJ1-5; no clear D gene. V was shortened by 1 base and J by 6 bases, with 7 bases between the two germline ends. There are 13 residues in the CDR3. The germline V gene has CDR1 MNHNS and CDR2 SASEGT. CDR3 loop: CASSEERSQPQHF. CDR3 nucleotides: TGTGCCAGCAGTGAAGAGAGGAGTCAGCCCCAGCATTTT.

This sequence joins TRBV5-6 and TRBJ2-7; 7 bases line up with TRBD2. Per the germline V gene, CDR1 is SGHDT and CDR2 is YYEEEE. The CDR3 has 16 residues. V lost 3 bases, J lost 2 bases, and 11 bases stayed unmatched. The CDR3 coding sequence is TGTGCCAGCAGCTACGGGAGGAAACAGCAAACCTACGAGCAGTACTTC. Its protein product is CASSYGRKQQTYEQYF.

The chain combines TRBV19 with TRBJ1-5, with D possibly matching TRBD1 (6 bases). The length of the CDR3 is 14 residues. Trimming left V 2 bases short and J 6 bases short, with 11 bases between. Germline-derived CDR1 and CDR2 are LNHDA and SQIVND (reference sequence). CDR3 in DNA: TGTGCCAGTAGTATAAGCGGGGGGCTTCAGCCCCAGCATTTT. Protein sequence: CASSISGGLQPQHF.

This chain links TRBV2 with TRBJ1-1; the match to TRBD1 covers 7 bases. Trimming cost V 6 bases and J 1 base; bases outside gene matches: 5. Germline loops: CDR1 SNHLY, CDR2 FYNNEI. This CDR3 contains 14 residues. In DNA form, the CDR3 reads TGTGCCAGCAGGGCGGGACAGAAGAACACTGAAGCTTTCTTT. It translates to CASRAGQKNTEAFF.

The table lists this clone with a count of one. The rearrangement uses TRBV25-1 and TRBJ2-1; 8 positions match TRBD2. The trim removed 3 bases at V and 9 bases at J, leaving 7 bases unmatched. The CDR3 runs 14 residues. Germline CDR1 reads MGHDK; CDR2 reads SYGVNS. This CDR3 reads CASSDPGLEVEQFF. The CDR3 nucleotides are TGTGCCAGCAGTGATCCGGGACTAGAAGTTGAGCAGTTCTTC.

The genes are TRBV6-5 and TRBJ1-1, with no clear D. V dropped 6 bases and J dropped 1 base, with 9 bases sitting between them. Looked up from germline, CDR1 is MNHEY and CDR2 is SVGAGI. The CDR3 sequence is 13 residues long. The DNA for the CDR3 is TGTGCCAGCAGCCCCCCAGGGAACACTGAAGCTTTCTTT. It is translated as CASSPPGNTEAFF.

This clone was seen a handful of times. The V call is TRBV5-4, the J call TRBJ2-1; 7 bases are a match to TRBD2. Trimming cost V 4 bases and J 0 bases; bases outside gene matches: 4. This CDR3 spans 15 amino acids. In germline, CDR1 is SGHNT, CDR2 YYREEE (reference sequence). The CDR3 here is CASSLLADSYNEQFF. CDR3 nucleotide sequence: TGTGCCAGCAGCCTTCTAGCGGACTCCTACAATGAGCAGTTCTTC.

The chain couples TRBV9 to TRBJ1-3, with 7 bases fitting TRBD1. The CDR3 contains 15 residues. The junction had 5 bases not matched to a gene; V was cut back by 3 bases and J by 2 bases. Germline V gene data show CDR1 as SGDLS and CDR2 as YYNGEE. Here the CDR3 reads CASSERQGAGNTIYF. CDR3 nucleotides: TGTGCCAGCAGCGAGAGACAGGGAGCTGGAAACACCATATATTTT.

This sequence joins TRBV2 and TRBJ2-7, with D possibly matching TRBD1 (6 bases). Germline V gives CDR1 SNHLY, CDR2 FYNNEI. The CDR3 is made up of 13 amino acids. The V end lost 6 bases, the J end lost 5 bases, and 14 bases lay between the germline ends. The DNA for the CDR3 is TGTGCCAGCAGGACAGGCTCCGGGGACGAGCAGTACTTC. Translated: CASRTGSGDEQYF.

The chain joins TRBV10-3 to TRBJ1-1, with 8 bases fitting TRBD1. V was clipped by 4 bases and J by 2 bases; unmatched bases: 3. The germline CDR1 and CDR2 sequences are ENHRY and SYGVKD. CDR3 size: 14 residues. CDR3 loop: CAISVAGGNTEAFF. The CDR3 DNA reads TGTGCCATCAGTGTGGCAGGGGGCAACACTGAAGCTTTCTTT.

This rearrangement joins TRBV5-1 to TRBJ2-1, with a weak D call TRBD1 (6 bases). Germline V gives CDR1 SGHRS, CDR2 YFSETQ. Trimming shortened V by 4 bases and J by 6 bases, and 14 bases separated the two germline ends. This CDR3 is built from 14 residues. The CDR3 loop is CASSQPGTPNEQFF. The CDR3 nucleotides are TGCGCCAGCAGCCAACCCGGGACACCCAATGAGCAGTTCTTC.

The CDR3 DNA reads TGTGCCAGCAGTTCCGGACTAGCGGACCGTCGGAGACCGTTCTTC. Its translation is CASSSGLADRRRPFF. The chain is built from TRBV28 and TRBJ2-1, with 10 bases matching TRBD2. This CDR3 contains 15 residues. The J segment lost 15 bases and the V segment lost 4 bases, leaving 15 bases of the junction unmatched. The V gene's germline CDR1 is MDHEN and CDR2 SYDVKM.

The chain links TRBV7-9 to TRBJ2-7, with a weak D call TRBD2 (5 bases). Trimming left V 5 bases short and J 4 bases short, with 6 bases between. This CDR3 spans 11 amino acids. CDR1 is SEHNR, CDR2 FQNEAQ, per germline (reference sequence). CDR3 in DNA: TGTGCCAGCAGCCCGGGGTACGAGCAGTACTTC. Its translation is CASSPGYEQYF.

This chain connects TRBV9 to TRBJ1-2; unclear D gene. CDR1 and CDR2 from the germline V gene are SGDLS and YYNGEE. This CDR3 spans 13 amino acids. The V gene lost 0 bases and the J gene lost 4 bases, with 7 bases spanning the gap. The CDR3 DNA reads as TGTGCCAGCAGCGTAGGGAGCAGCTATGGCTACACCTTC. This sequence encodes CASSVGSSYGYTF.

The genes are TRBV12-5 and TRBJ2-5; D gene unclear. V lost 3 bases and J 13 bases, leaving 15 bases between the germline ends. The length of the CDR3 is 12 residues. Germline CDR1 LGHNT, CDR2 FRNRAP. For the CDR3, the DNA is TGTGCTAGTGGTTTAGCCTCTCCGCCTACGTACTTC. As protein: CASGLASPPTYF.

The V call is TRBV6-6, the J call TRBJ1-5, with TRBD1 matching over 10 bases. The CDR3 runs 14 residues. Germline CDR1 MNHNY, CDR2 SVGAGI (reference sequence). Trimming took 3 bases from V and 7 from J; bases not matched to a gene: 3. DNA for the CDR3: TGTGCCAGCAGTTATATGGGACAGGGGCAGCCCCAGCATTTT. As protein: CASSYMGQGQPQHF.

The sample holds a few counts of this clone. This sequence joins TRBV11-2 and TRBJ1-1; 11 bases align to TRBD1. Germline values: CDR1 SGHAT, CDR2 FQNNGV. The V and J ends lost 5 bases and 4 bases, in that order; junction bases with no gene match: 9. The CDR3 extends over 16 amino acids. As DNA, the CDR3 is TGTGCCAGCAGCCCCCGGACAGGGGGCATTGGCACTGAAGCTTTCTTT. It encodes CASSPRTGGIGTEAFF.

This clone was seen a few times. CDR3 DNA: TGTGCCAGCAGTGAACCGCCGTCCGGAGCTTTCTTT. It specifies CASSEPPSGAFF. The gene calls are TRBV6-1 and TRBJ1-1; no clear D. The CDR3 length is 12 residues. V was trimmed by 2 bases and J by 10 bases, leaving 11 bases between them. Germline V gene sequence: CDR1 MNHNS, CDR2 SASEGT.

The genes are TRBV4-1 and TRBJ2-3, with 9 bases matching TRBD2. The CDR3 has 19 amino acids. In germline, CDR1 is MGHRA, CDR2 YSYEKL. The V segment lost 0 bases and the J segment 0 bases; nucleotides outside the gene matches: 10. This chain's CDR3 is CASSQDSYPSGVSTDTQYF. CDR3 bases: TGCGCCAGCAGCCAAGACTCGTATCCTAGCGGGGTAAGCACAGATACGCAGTATTTT.

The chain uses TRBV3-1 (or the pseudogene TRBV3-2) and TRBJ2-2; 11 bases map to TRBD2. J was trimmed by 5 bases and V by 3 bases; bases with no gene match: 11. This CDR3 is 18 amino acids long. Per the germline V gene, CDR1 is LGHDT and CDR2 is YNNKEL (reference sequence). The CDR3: CASSQLSGTSGGTGELFF. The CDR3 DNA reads TGTGCCAGCAGCCAGCTCTCCGGGACTAGCGGTGGGACCGGGGAGCTGTTTTTT.

The CDR3 coding sequence is TGCGCCAGCACCTCGGGGGGGCCGGGAACTGAAGCTTTCTTT. Translation gives CASTSGGPGTEAFF. J is TRBJ1-1 and V is TRBV5-1, with D possibly being TRBD1 (6 bases). Trimming took 6 bases from V and 5 from J, leaving 17 bases between them. This CDR3 is built from 14 residues. Germline assignment: CDR1 SGHRS and CDR2 YFSETQ.

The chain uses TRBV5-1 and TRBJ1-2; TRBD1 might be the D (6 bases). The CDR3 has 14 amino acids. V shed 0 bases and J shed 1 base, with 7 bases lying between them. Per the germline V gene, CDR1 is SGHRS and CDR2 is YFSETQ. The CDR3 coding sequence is TGCGCCAGCAGCTTGGGACAGGATAACTATGGCTACACCTTC. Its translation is CASSLGQDNYGYTF.

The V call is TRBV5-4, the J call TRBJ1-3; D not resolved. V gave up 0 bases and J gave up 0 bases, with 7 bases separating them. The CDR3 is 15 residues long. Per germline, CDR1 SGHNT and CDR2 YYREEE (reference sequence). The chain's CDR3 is CASSLGIGSGNTIYF. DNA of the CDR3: TGTGCCAGCAGCTTGGGAATCGGCTCTGGAAACACCATATATTTT.

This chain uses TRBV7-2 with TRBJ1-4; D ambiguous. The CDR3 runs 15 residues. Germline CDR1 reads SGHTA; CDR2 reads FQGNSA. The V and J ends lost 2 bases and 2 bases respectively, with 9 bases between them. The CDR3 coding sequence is TGTGCCAGCAGCTTACGGAGAATGACTAATGAAAAACTGTTTTTT. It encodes CASSLRRMTNEKLFF.

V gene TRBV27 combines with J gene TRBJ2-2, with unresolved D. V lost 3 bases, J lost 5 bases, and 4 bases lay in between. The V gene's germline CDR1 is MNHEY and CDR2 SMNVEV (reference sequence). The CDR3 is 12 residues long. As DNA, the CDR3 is TGTGCCAGCAGTTTCGGTACCGGGGAGCTGTTTTTT. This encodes CASSFGTGELFF.